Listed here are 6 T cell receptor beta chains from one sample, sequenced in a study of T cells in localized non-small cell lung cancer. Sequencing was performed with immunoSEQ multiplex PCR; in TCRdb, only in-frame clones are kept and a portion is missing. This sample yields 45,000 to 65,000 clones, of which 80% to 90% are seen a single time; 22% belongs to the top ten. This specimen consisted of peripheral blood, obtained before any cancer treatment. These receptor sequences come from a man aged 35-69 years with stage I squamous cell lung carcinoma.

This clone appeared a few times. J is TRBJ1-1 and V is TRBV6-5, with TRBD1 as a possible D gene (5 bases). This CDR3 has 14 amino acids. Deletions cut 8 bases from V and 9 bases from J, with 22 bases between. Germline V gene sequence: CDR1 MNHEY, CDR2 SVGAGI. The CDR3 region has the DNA TGTGCCAGCTCCGCCCCGGGGGGAGGGGTCAAAGCTTTCTTT. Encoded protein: CASSAPGGGVKAFF.

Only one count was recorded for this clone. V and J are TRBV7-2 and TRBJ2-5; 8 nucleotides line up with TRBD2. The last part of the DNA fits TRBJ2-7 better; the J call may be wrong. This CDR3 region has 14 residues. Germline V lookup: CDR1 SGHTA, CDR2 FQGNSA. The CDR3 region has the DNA TGTGCCAGCAGCTTACGGACTAGCCCTTACGAGCAGTACTTC. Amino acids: CASSLRTSPYEQYF.

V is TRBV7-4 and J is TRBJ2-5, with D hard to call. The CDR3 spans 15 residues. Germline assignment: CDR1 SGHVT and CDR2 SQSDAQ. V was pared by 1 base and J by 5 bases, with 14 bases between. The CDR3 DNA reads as TGTGCCAGCAGCTTAGTGCTTATGTGTCCGGAGACCCAGTACTTC. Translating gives CASSLVLMCPETQYF.

The CDR3 spells CASSLTGIYGEQYF. The CDR3 nucleotides read TGTGCCAGCAGCTTAACAGGGATTTACGGCGAGCAGTACTTC. The rearrangement uses TRBV7-2 and TRBJ2-7; D may be TRBD1 (6 bases). In germline, CDR1 is SGHTA, CDR2 FQGNSA. Trimming removed 2 bases at V and 6 bases at J, with 14 bases between. The length of the CDR3 is 14 residues.

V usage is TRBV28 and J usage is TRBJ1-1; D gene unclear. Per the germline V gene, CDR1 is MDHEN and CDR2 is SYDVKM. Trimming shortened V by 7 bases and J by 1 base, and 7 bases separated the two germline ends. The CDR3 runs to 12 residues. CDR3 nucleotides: TGTGCCAGCACCCACGAGAACACTGAAGCTTTCTTT. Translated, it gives CASTHENTEAFF.

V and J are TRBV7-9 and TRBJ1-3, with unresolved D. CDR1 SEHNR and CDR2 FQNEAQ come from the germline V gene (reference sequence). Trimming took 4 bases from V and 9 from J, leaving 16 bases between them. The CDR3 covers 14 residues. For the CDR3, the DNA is TGTGCCAGCAGCTCGAATGCGGAGGGTAGCACCATATATTTT. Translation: CASSSNAEGSTIYF.